The clone carrying this T cell receptor (beta chain) was picked up a small number of times. Its specificity is unknown. TCRdb reprocessed the 5' RACE reads with MiXCR, giving one entry per CDR3 protein. The sample shows about 210,000 distinct CDR3 sequences, around 25% of them seen only once. This entry comes from a study of T-cell memory formation after mild COVID-19. Trimming removed 6 bases from V and 5 bases from J; junction bases left unmatched: 5. The CDR3 runs 15 residues. Notes on the study in general: Shrinking CD4+ clones were chiefly CM and EM; CD8+ ones were chiefly EMRA.

The rearrangement links TRBV12-3 or TRBV12-4 to TRBJ2-1, with 12 bases matching TRBD2. Sequencing was done on a sample of PBMCs or a T cell subset sorted from them (not recorded which). The receptor was derived from an adult woman who had mild COVID-19 (a few samples of this study predate the infection). Cell type and time point are not known. The CDR3 region has the DNA TGTGCCAGCAGACCGACTAGCGGGGGACACAATGAGCAGTTCTTC. This translates into CASRPTSGGHNEQFF.